A selection of T cell receptor beta chains follows, all from one sample in a study of cytotoxic CD8 clonotypes in ibrutinib-treated CLL. TCRdb keeps only in-frame clones here, not all; method: immunoSEQ multiplex PCR. The sample carries approximately 92,000 clones, around 77% recorded once. Sequenced material: PBMCs, taken after 24 months of ibrutinib treatment. These receptor sequences come from a human donor with chronic lymphocytic leukemia. Each CDR3 is given with its conserved first and last residue. The D gene is left open where the match is weak. Not all rows give a size; the values are once, few, many and, for expanded clones, a class.

J gene: TRBJ2-2
clone size: NA
D gene: TRBD2
V gene: TRBV5-1
CDR3 protein: CASSLTTGTSNGELFF
CDR3 DNA: TGCGCCAGCAGCTTAACAACCGGGACTAGTAACGGGGAGCTGTTTTTT

J gene: TRBJ1-4
clone size: NA
D gene: TRBD1
V gene: TRBV28
CDR3 protein: CASSYSGQGFF
CDR3 DNA: TGTGCCAGCAGTTACTCGGGACAGGGCTTTTTT

J gene: TRBJ2-1
clone size: many
D gene: NA
V gene: TRBV7-8
CDR3 protein: CASSTLSRLYNEQFF
CDR3 DNA: TGTGCCAGCAGCACCTTATCCAGGCTTTACAATGAGCAGTTCTTC

J gene: TRBJ1-2
clone size: NA
D gene: NA
V gene: TRBV5-6
CDR3 protein: CASSFRSGPNYGYTF
CDR3 DNA: TGTGCCAGCAGCTTCCGTAGTGGGCCGAACTATGGCTACACCTTC

J gene: TRBJ2-3
clone size: NA
D gene: NA
V gene: TRBV11-1
CDR3 protein: CASSLAKRTLSSDTQYF
CDR3 DNA: TGTGCCAGCAGCTTAGCGAAGAGGACTCTTAGTTCGGATACGCAGTATTTT

J gene: TRBJ2-5
clone size: NA
D gene: NA
V gene: TRBV27
CDR3 protein: CASSLSGWVQETQYF
CDR3 DNA: TGTGCCAGCAGTTTATCCGGGTGGGTTCAAGAGACCCAGTACTTC

J gene: TRBJ2-5
clone size: NA
D gene: TRBD1
V gene: TRBV29-1
CDR3 protein: CSVGQGRQETQYF
CDR3 DNA: TGCAGCGTGGGACAGGGACGACAAGAGACCCAGTACTTC

J gene: TRBJ1-2
clone size: NA
D gene: TRBD1
V gene: TRBV11-2
CDR3 protein: CASSVGQGYGYTF
CDR3 DNA: TGTGCCAGCAGCGTGGGACAGGGATACGGCTACACCTTC

J gene: TRBJ2-1
clone size: NA
D gene: NA
V gene: TRBV4-3
CDR3 protein: CASSQGGGPYNEQFF
CDR3 DNA: TGCGCCAGCAGCCAAGGGGGGGGCCCCTACAATGAGCAGTTCTTC

J gene: TRBJ2-1
clone size: NA
D gene: NA
V gene: TRBV29-1
CDR3 protein: CSGRDGGDNEQFF
CDR3 DNA: TGCAGCGGTCGGGACGGTGGGGACAATGAGCAGTTCTTC

J gene: TRBJ2-4
clone size: NA
D gene: NA
V gene: TRBV6-6
CDR3 protein: CASTRETRDIQYF
CDR3 DNA: TGTGCCAGCACCCGAGAGACGAGGGACATTCAGTACTTC

J gene: TRBJ2-5
clone size: NA
D gene: NA
V gene: TRBV9
CDR3 protein: CASSVAAENTVQETQYF
CDR3 DNA: TGTGCCAGCAGCGTAGCGGCGGAAAACACCGTACAAGAGACCCAGTACTTC

J gene: TRBJ1-3
clone size: NA
D gene: NA
V gene: TRBV19
CDR3 protein: CASSIGSGNTIYF
CDR3 DNA: TGTGCCAGTAGTATAGGGTCTGGAAACACCATATATTTT

J gene: TRBJ2-3
clone size: NA
D gene: TRBD1
V gene: TRBV5-8
CDR3 protein: CASSLPGQGAKGTDTQYF
CDR3 DNA: TGTGCCAGCAGCTTACCGGGACAGGGGGCGAAGGGCACAGATACGCAGTATTTT

J gene: TRBJ2-1
clone size: NA
D gene: NA
V gene: TRBV2
CDR3 protein: CASKKGLAEQFF
CDR3 DNA: TGTGCCAGCAAAAAGGGGCTTGCTGAGCAGTTCTTC

J gene: TRBJ1-1
clone size: NA
D gene: NA
V gene: TRBV27
CDR3 protein: CASRKTGTLEAFF
CDR3 DNA: TGTGCCAGTAGAAAAACAGGTACTTTGGAAGCTTTCTTT

J gene: TRBJ1-2
clone size: NA
D gene: NA
V gene: TRBV7-2
CDR3 protein: CASSLGGGLGYTF
CDR3 DNA: TGTGCCAGCAGCCTAGGGGGGGGTTTGGGCTACACCTTC

J gene: TRBJ2-3
clone size: NA
D gene: TRBD2
V gene: TRBV5-1
CDR3 protein: CASSWTSGTDTQYF
CDR3 DNA: TGCGCCAGCAGCTGGACTAGCGGGACAGATACGCAGTATTTT

J gene: TRBJ2-7
clone size: NA
D gene: NA
V gene: TRBV27
CDR3 protein: CASSSTVDRSSYEQYF
CDR3 DNA: TGTGCCAGCAGTTCAACCGTGGACAGAAGCTCCTACGAGCAGTACTTC

J gene: TRBJ2-7
clone size: NA
D gene: TRBD1
V gene: TRBV5-6
CDR3 protein: CASSLDGQGIYYEQYF
CDR3 DNA: TGTGCCAGCAGCTTGGATGGACAGGGAATTTACTACGAGCAGTACTTC

J gene: TRBJ1-6
clone size: many
D gene: NA
V gene: TRBV2
CDR3 protein: CASSGLGGNSPLHF
CDR3 DNA: TGTGCCAGCAGTGGGTTGGGGGGGAATTCACCCCTCCACTTT

J gene: TRBJ1-3
clone size: NA
D gene: TRBD1
V gene: TRBV5-8
CDR3 protein: CASSPRTGSGNTIYF
CDR3 DNA: TGTGCCAGCAGCCCTCGGACAGGTTCCGGAAACACCATATATTTT